This paragraph reports one T cell receptor beta chain. The CDR3 is 16 amino acids. The germline V gene has CDR1 LNHDA and CDR2 SQIVND (reference sequence). V lost 5 bases and J lost 1; bases outside the gene matches: 6. This sample is part of a study of blood T cell repertoires in COVID-19. Study overall: Sample material is recorded as cDNA or gDNA derived from T cells, B-cell-depleted T cells, or PBMCs.

Using immunoSEQ multiplex PCR, the repertoire was profiled, and TCRdb retains in-frame clones only, with some absent. The sample consists of 99,000 or so clones, roughly 81% of them appearing once. J is TRBJ2-2 and V is TRBV19, with 8 positions matching TRBD1. This TCR derives from a woman aged 65 to 85 with acute or convalescent COVID-19. Specimen: peripheral blood. CDR3 nucleotides: TGTGCCAGTAGTCCCAGGGGGCGGTGGAACACCGGGGAGCTGTTTTTT. It yields the protein CASSPRGRWNTGELFF.